This T cell receptor beta chain was recovered during a study of identifying expanded T cells in peripheral blood. The repertoire was sequenced with immunoSEQ multiplex PCR; TCRdb's copy has only in-frame clones and lacks some. The table lists fewer than 60,000 clones, approximately 82% of them singletons, with about 15% in the top ten. Healthy donors had no documented immune events, such as infections, while sampled. The CDR3 is 14 amino acids. Trimming removed 1 base at V and 5 bases at J, with 8 bases between. Germline V gene sequence: CDR1 LGHNA, CDR2 YSLEER. Sequenced input: blood. The TCR comes from a person aged 18 to 70 in good health. The rearrangement links TRBV4-3 to TRBJ2-2, with D uncertain. The CDR3 nucleotides read TGCGCCAGCAGCCAAGCTCAGGTTACCGGGGAGCTGTTTTTT. It yields the protein CASSQAQVTGELFF.